This T cell receptor (beta chain) was obtained from a study of T cell responses to AZD1222 COVID-19 vaccine. General study points: Regions 160-218 and 743-854 held dominance among vaccine-associated CD4 TCRs, which spanned spike.

Only in-frame clones appear in the TCRdb table, and some are missing; sequencing was by immunoSEQ multiplex PCR. The top ten hold about 3% of the sample, which has approximately 150,000 clones, about 90% seen once. Germline lookup yields CDR1 SEHNR and CDR2 FQNEAQ (reference sequence). The CDR3 sequence is 15 residues long. Trimming cost V 5 bases and J 5 bases; bases outside gene matches: 12. For this clone: The antigen is unknown.

This rearrangement joins TRBV7-9 to TRBJ2-7, with 7 positions matching TRBD1. This sequence was found in an adult in good health. The material sequenced was peripheral blood, taken on day 0 of AZD1222 vaccination. Here the CDR3 reads CASSREKRGRDEQYF. CDR3 in DNA: TGTGCCAGCAGCCGAGAAAAGAGGGGGCGTGACGAGCAGTACTTC.